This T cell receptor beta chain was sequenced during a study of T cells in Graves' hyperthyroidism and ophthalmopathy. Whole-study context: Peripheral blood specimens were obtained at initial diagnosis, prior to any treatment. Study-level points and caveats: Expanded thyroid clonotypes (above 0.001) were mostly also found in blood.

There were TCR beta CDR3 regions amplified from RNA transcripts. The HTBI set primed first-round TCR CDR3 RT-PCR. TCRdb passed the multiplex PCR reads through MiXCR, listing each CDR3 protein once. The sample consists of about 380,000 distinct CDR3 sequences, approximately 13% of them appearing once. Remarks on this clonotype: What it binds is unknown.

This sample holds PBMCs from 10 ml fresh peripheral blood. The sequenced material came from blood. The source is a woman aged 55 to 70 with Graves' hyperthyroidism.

The chain's CDR3 is CAWSLRDLWDTEAFF. CDR3 coding DNA: TGTGCCTGGAGTCTACGGGACCTTTGGGACACTGAAGCTTTCTTT. The chain is built from TRBV30 and TRBJ1-1; TRBD1 might be the D (5 bases). Per germline, CDR1 GTSNPN and CDR2 SVGIG (reference sequence). CDR3 length equals 15 residues. V lost 2 bases, J lost 3 bases, and 16 bases lay in between.